A single T cell receptor beta chain is shown here with its context. Each 10 ml fresh peripheral blood draw supplied the PBMCs. The data are from a study of T cells in Graves' hyperthyroidism and ophthalmopathy. TCR beta CDR3 region amplification was performed from RNA transcripts. A first-round RT-PCR of the TCR CDR3 used the HTBI primer set. One entry per CDR3 protein, called by TCRdb with MiXCR from the multiplex PCR reads. The sample contains hundreds of thousands of distinct CDR3 sequences, roughly 19% of which appear only once. The CDR3 contains 13 residues. The germline V gene has CDR1 MNHNS and CDR2 SASEGT. V shed 2 bases and J shed 13 bases, with 12 bases lying between them.

The V and J genes are TRBV6-1 and TRBJ1-6, with unresolved D. This receptor was taken from a man over 45 with Graves' ophthalmopathy. Sequencing was performed on blood. As DNA, the CDR3 is TGTGCCAGCAGTGAACAGGTCGTATCTCCCCTCCACTTT. Translated, it gives CASSEQVVSPLHF.